The rows below give T cell receptor beta chains drawn from one sample of a study of blood T cell repertoires in COVID-19. Some clones are missing from TCRdb's copy, which holds only in-frame ones; the method was immunoSEQ multiplex PCR. The sample gives roughly 130,000 clones, roughly 84% of which show up once; 5.5% is in the top ten. Sequenced sample: PBMCs or T cells enriched from blood (not recorded which). The receptors were sampled from a man aged 35 to 55 with acute COVID-19. Both conserved end residues are part of each CDR3. D genes are given only for firm matches. Size is stated for part of the rows, as once, few or many counts, or as a class when the clone is expanded.

j_gene: TRBJ2-7; d_gene: -; abundance: -; v_gene: TRBV9; CDR3nt: TGTGCCAGCAGCGTAGGTAGCCTCTCCTACGAGCAGTACTTC; CDR3aa: CASSVGSLSYEQYF
j_gene: TRBJ1-5; d_gene: -; abundance: -; v_gene: TRBV12-3/TRBV12-4; CDR3nt: TGTGCCAGCAGTTTAGCTGGGAGGTTACCCCAGCATTTT; CDR3aa: CASSLAGRLPQHF
j_gene: TRBJ2-3; d_gene: -; abundance: -; v_gene: TRBV5-1; CDR3nt: TGCGCCAGCAGCTTGGTTCGCGGAGATACGCAGTATTTT; CDR3aa: CASSLVRGDTQYF
j_gene: TRBJ2-2; d_gene: TRBD2; abundance: -; v_gene: TRBV5-8; CDR3nt: TGTGCCAGCAGTCCATGGCGGGGGGGATTACATCCGAACACCGGGGAGCTGTTTTTT; CDR3aa: CASSPWRGGLHPNTGELFF
j_gene: TRBJ2-5; d_gene: -; abundance: -; v_gene: TRBV9; CDR3nt: TGTGCCAGCAGCCCAAAGAGCTACGGTTTCCAAGAGACCCAGTACTTC; CDR3aa: CASSPKSYGFQETQYF
j_gene: TRBJ1-1; d_gene: -; abundance: few; v_gene: TRBV7-2; CDR3nt: TGTGCCAGCAGCTTACGGGGGGGTGGTGAAGCTTTCTTT; CDR3aa: CASSLRGGGEAFF
j_gene: TRBJ1-6; d_gene: -; abundance: -; v_gene: TRBV4-2; CDR3nt: TGTGCCAGCAGCCAAGCAAAGGGGTACGGGTCACCCCTCCACTTT; CDR3aa: CASSQAKGYGSPLHF
j_gene: TRBJ2-2; d_gene: -; abundance: once; v_gene: TRBV7-2; CDR3nt: TGTGCCAGCAGCCCCGCGGACACTTACGGCGGGGAGCTGTTTTTT; CDR3aa: CASSPADTYGGELFF
j_gene: TRBJ2-2; d_gene: TRBD2; abundance: -; v_gene: TRBV4-3; CDR3nt: TGCGCCAGCAGCATCAGCGGGAGGGCCACCGGGGAGCTGTTTTTT; CDR3aa: CASSISGRATGELFF
j_gene: TRBJ1-4; d_gene: -; abundance: -; v_gene: TRBV5-1; CDR3nt: TGCGCCAGCAGCTTGGATGGAGCACCCGGAGGGGAAAAACTGTTTTTT; CDR3aa: CASSLDGAPGGEKLFF
j_gene: TRBJ2-1; d_gene: TRBD2; abundance: -; v_gene: TRBV5-1; CDR3nt: TGCGCCAGCAGCTTGGGGACTAGCTCCTACAATGAGCAGTTCTTC; CDR3aa: CASSLGTSSYNEQFF
j_gene: TRBJ2-5; d_gene: -; abundance: -; v_gene: TRBV19; CDR3nt: TGTGCCACCTCCAACAGGGCCCAGGAGACCCAGTACTTC; CDR3aa: CATSNRAQETQYF
j_gene: TRBJ2-7; d_gene: -; abundance: few; v_gene: TRBV4-3; CDR3nt: TGCGCCAGCAGCCAAGATCGCTGGACTGCCACTGGCGAGCAGTACTTC; CDR3aa: CASSQDRWTATGEQYF
j_gene: TRBJ2-1; d_gene: TRBD2; abundance: -; v_gene: TRBV18; CDR3nt: TGTGCCAGCTCACCCACTAGCGGGGACTACAATGAGCAGTTCTTC; CDR3aa: CASSPTSGDYNEQFF
j_gene: TRBJ2-1; d_gene: TRBD2; abundance: -; v_gene: TRBV6-2/TRBV6-3; CDR3nt: TGTGCCAGCAGTGACCAGACTAGCGGGGGAGACAATGAGCAGTTCTTC; CDR3aa: CASSDQTSGGDNEQFF
j_gene: TRBJ2-3; d_gene: -; abundance: once; v_gene: TRBV7-2; CDR3nt: TGTGCCAGCACCTACCGCGGTTTAAGCACAGATACGCAGTATTTT; CDR3aa: CASTYRGLSTDTQYF
j_gene: TRBJ2-1; d_gene: TRBD2; abundance: -; v_gene: TRBV2; CDR3nt: TGTGCCAGCAGTGCTGGACTAGCGGGAGCCTACAATGAGCAGTTCTTC; CDR3aa: CASSAGLAGAYNEQFF
j_gene: TRBJ1-5; d_gene: -; abundance: -; v_gene: TRBV27; CDR3nt: TGTGCCAGCAGTCGCGGAGGGGCAGGCAATCAGCCCCAGCATTTT; CDR3aa: CASSRGGAGNQPQHF
j_gene: TRBJ2-5; d_gene: TRBD1; abundance: -; v_gene: TRBV7-8; CDR3nt: TGTGCCAGCAGCAATACCGGGACAGGGGGTAAAGAGACCCAGTACTTC; CDR3aa: CASSNTGTGGKETQYF
j_gene: TRBJ1-2; d_gene: -; abundance: -; v_gene: TRBV6-5; CDR3nt: TGTGCCAGTCGAGAAGACAGGTCTAACTATGGCTACACCTTC; CDR3aa: CASREDRSNYGYTF
j_gene: TRBJ1-6; d_gene: TRBD1; abundance: few; v_gene: TRBV5-1; CDR3nt: TGCGCCAGCAGCTTGGTCGTCGGGACAGAATCCTATAATTCACCCCTCCACTTT; CDR3aa: CASSLVVGTESYNSPLHF
j_gene: TRBJ2-3; d_gene: TRBD2; abundance: -; v_gene: TRBV5-1; CDR3nt: TGCGCCAGCAGCCCCTTGGGCGGGAGAACAGATACGCAGTATTTT; CDR3aa: CASSPLGGRTDTQYF
j_gene: TRBJ2-7; d_gene: -; abundance: -; v_gene: TRBV9; CDR3nt: TGTGCCAGCAGCGTAGCAGGGTCTACCCCCTACTACGAGCAGTACTTC; CDR3aa: CASSVAGSTPYYEQYF
j_gene: TRBJ1-1; d_gene: -; abundance: -; v_gene: TRBV7-2; CDR3nt: TGTGCCAGCAGCTTAATTAATGGGACACCTTTCTTT; CDR3aa: CASSLINGTPFF
j_gene: TRBJ2-1; d_gene: TRBD2; abundance: -; v_gene: TRBV27; CDR3nt: TGTGCCAGCAGTTTCGCTGGGACTAGAATTGTTAGTGAGCAGTTCTTC; CDR3aa: CASSFAGTRIVSEQFF
j_gene: TRBJ2-1; d_gene: TRBD2; abundance: few; v_gene: TRBV27; CDR3nt: TGTGCCAGCGGGGGGGTAAGCGGGAGGCGCTACAATGAGCAGTTCTTC; CDR3aa: CASGGVSGRRYNEQFF
j_gene: TRBJ2-7; d_gene: -; abundance: -; v_gene: TRBV18; CDR3nt: TGTGCCAGCTCACCACCATTGGGGGCTGGGGAGCAGTACTTC; CDR3aa: CASSPPLGAGEQYF
j_gene: TRBJ2-2; d_gene: -; abundance: -; v_gene: TRBV5-1; CDR3nt: TGCGCCAGCAGCTTGGCCGGGGAGATCGGGGCCGGGGAGCTGTTTTTT; CDR3aa: CASSLAGEIGAGELFF
j_gene: TRBJ2-3; d_gene: TRBD1; abundance: -; v_gene: TRBV3-1/TRBV3-2; CDR3nt: TGTGCCAGCAGCCAGGACAGGGGAAGTTCGGATACGCAGTATTTT; CDR3aa: CASSQDRGSSDTQYF
j_gene: TRBJ2-1; d_gene: TRBD1; abundance: -; v_gene: TRBV10-1; CDR3nt: TGCGCCAGCAGTGAGTCGACAGGGGCGCTTAATGAGCAGTTCTTC; CDR3aa: CASSESTGALNEQFF
j_gene: TRBJ2-2; d_gene: -; abundance: -; v_gene: TRBV5-1; CDR3nt: TGCGCCAGTACCGCCGGTACGAACACCGGGGAGCTGTTTTTT; CDR3aa: CASTAGTNTGELFF
j_gene: TRBJ2-3; d_gene: -; abundance: -; v_gene: TRBV7-2; CDR3nt: TGTGCCAGCAGCTTCGGGACTAGCACAGATACGCAGTATTTT; CDR3aa: CASSFGTSTDTQYF
j_gene: TRBJ2-1; d_gene: TRBD1; abundance: -; v_gene: TRBV28; CDR3nt: TGTGCCAGCAGTCAGGGGGTTTACAATGAGCAGTTCTTC; CDR3aa: CASSQGVYNEQFF
j_gene: TRBJ2-7; d_gene: -; abundance: once; v_gene: TRBV9; CDR3nt: TGTGCCAGCAGCGCTAGCCTGGACAGCTCCTACGAGCAGTACTTC; CDR3aa: CASSASLDSSYEQYF
j_gene: TRBJ2-1; d_gene: -; abundance: -; v_gene: TRBV18; CDR3nt: TGTGCCAGCTCACCCACATCCACCCGAAAGGAGAATGAGCAGTTCTTC; CDR3aa: CASSPTSTRKENEQFF
j_gene: TRBJ1-5; d_gene: TRBD1; abundance: -; v_gene: TRBV10-2; CDR3nt: TGCGCCAGCAGTGAGGAGACAGGGGGCTGGAATCAGCCCCAGCATTTT; CDR3aa: CASSEETGGWNQPQHF
j_gene: TRBJ1-1; d_gene: TRBD1; abundance: -; v_gene: TRBV24-1; CDR3nt: TGTGCCACCAGTGACTCGACAGGGGGCCAAGCTTTCTTT; CDR3aa: CATSDSTGGQAFF
j_gene: TRBJ2-1; d_gene: TRBD2; abundance: -; v_gene: TRBV5-4; CDR3nt: TGTGCCAGCAGCGACCCGACTAGCGCCACGGGATCCTACAATGAGCAGTTCTTC; CDR3aa: CASSDPTSATGSYNEQFF
j_gene: TRBJ2-7; d_gene: -; abundance: -; v_gene: TRBV14; CDR3nt: TGTGCCAGCAGCCAATTCCAGGGTACCTCCTACGAGCAGTACTTC; CDR3aa: CASSQFQGTSYEQYF
j_gene: TRBJ1-1; d_gene: TRBD1; abundance: -; v_gene: TRBV19; CDR3nt: TGTGCCAGTATCCCGGGGACAGGAGGGTACACTGAAGCTTTCTTT; CDR3aa: CASIPGTGGYTEAFF
j_gene: TRBJ2-7; d_gene: -; abundance: -; v_gene: TRBV7-8; CDR3nt: TGTGCCAGCAGCTTAGCGCTCTGGGGCGCCTACGAGCAGTACTTC; CDR3aa: CASSLALWGAYEQYF
j_gene: TRBJ1-2; d_gene: TRBD1; abundance: -; v_gene: TRBV7-6; CDR3nt: TGTGCCAGCAGCCTTGACAGGGTGGGGGGCTACACCTTC; CDR3aa: CASSLDRVGGYTF
j_gene: TRBJ2-2; d_gene: -; abundance: -; v_gene: TRBV18; CDR3nt: TGTGCCAGCTCACCTTACCAGGGAGGGGGCACCGGGGAGCTGTTTTTT; CDR3aa: CASSPYQGGGTGELFF
j_gene: TRBJ1-1; d_gene: TRBD1; abundance: -; v_gene: TRBV5-6; CDR3nt: TGTGCCAGCAGCTTGGAACGGGACAGAGAAGCTTTCTTT; CDR3aa: CASSLERDREAFF
j_gene: TRBJ1-1; d_gene: -; abundance: -; v_gene: TRBV7-2; CDR3nt: TGTGCCAGCAGGCCGGCGGGGGGGACGAACACTGAAGCTTTCTTT; CDR3aa: CASRPAGGTNTEAFF
j_gene: TRBJ2-7; d_gene: -; abundance: -; v_gene: TRBV5-4; CDR3nt: TGTGCCAGCAGCTCCTACCGGGATTACTCCTACGAGCAGTACTTC; CDR3aa: CASSSYRDYSYEQYF
j_gene: TRBJ2-7; d_gene: TRBD1; abundance: -; v_gene: TRBV11-2; CDR3nt: TGTGCCAGCAGCTCAGCAGACAGGGCCCCTATCTACGAGCAGTACTTC; CDR3aa: CASSSADRAPIYEQYF
j_gene: TRBJ2-5; d_gene: -; abundance: -; v_gene: TRBV7-7; CDR3nt: TGTGCCAGCAGCCCTCGACACATGCAAGAGACCCAGTACTTC; CDR3aa: CASSPRHMQETQYF
j_gene: TRBJ2-4; d_gene: -; abundance: once; v_gene: TRBV7-9; CDR3nt: TGTGCCAGCAGTTCTACAGGGGGGGACATTCAGTACTTC; CDR3aa: CASSSTGGDIQYF
j_gene: TRBJ2-7; d_gene: -; abundance: once; v_gene: TRBV28; CDR3nt: TGTGCCAGCAGTCCGGGGAGGCTCCACGAGCAGTACTTC; CDR3aa: CASSPGRLHEQYF
j_gene: TRBJ2-2; d_gene: -; abundance: -; v_gene: TRBV4-2; CDR3nt: TGTGCCAGCAGCCAAGATCTCCGGGCGGCAGGGCTGCGAGGGGAGCTGTTTTTT; CDR3aa: CASSQDLRAAGLRGELFF